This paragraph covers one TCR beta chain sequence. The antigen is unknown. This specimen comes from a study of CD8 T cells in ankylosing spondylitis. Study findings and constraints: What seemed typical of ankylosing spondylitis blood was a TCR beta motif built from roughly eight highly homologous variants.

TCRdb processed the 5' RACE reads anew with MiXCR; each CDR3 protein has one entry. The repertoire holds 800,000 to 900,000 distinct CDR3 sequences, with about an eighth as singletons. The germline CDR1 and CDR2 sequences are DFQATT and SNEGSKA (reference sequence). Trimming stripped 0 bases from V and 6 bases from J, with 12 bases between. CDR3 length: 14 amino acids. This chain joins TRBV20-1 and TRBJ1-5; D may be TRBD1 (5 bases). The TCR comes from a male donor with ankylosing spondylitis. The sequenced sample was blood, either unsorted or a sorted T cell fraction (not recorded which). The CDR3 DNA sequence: TGCAGTGCTAGAGATAACACGGGGGGTCAGCCCCAGCATTTT. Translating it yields CSARDNTGGQPQHF.